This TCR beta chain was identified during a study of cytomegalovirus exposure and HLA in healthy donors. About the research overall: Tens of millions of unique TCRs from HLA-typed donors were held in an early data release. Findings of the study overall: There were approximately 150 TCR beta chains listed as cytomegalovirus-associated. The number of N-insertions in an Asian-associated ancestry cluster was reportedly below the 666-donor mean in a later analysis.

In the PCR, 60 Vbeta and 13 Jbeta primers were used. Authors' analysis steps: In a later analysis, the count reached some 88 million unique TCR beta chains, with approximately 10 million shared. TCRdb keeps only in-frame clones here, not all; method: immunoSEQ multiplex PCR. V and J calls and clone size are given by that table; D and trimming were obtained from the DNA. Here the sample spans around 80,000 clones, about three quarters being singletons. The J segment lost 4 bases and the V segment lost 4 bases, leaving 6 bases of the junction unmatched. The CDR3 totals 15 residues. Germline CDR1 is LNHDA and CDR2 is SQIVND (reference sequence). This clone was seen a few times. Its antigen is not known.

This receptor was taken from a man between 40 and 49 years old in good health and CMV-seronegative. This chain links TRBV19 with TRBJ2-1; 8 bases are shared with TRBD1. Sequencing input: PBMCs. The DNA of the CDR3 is TGTGCCAGTAGTACCGCAGGGGGCGGTTACAATGAGCAGTTCTTC. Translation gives CASSTAGGGYNEQFF.